This is a list of T cell receptor beta chains from one sample in a study of CD8 T cells in Susac syndrome. In TCRdb, the immunoSEQ multiplex PCR reads were re-called with MiXCR into one record per CDR3 protein. The sample contains approximately 140,000 distinct CDR3 sequences, roughly 80% of which appear only once. Sequenced input: CD8+ T cells from PBMCs. All receptors derive from a human donor with multiple sclerosis. Each CDR3 is given without its conserved first and last residue. Fields, in order: V gene, D gene, J gene, CDR3 protein. D genes are given only for firm matches.

TRBV2	TRBD2	TRBJ2-3	ASSELLAGGTDTQY
TRBV13	-	TRBJ2-1	ASSLEGSYNEQF
TRBV7-9	-	TRBJ2-1	ASSLGSAYNEQF
TRBV2	-	TRBJ2-7	ASRPTHRDMHEQY
TRBV2	-	TRBJ1-2	ASSRAGDDYGYT
TRBV12-3/TRBV12-4	-	TRBJ1-1	ASSFVTWGEGEAF
TRBV19	-	TRBJ2-7	ASSIEGDSLYEQY
TRBV4-1	TRBD2	TRBJ2-1	ASSQETGGVDNEQF
TRBV19	-	TRBJ1-5	ASTPFWEGNQPQH
TRBV4-2	-	TRBJ2-1	ASSQDWNEQF
TRBV4-2	TRBD1	TRBJ1-1	ASSQRGQGQPEAF
TRBV6-5	TRBD1	TRBJ1-1	ASRTRTGGTEAF
TRBV11-2	-	TRBJ2-5	ASSPIGGTVQETQY
TRBV5-1	-	TRBJ2-6	ASSFGGNVLT
TRBV18	-	TRBJ1-1	ASSPRVPGQPVGLIPDTEAF
TRBV6-1	-	TRBJ1-5	ASSENWESNQPQH
TRBV29-1	TRBD2	TRBJ2-1	STASGGPLEQF
TRBV5-1	-	TRBJ2-7	ASSLGGRENYEQY
TRBV30	-	TRBJ2-1	AWNGMVVYNEQF
TRBV6-2/TRBV6-3	-	TRBJ2-1	ASSYSQLDNYNEQF
TRBV20-1	TRBD1	TRBJ2-1	SADFRDSEFNEQF
TRBV7-2	-	TRBJ1-3	ASSPTGVSGNTIY
TRBV5-1	-	TRBJ2-5	ASSLGAEGFEETQY
TRBV6-5	-	TRBJ1-1	ASSYREGRNTEAF
TRBV12-3/TRBV12-4	-	TRBJ2-7	ASSWASDSYEQY
TRBV18	-	TRBJ1-1	ASSPRIPGTEAF
TRBV27	TRBD2	TRBJ2-1	ASSLTGLEQF
TRBV11-2	-	TRBJ2-7	ASSFGTPSYEQY
TRBV19	TRBD1	TRBJ1-6	ASSAWDRGSPLH
TRBV5-6	-	TRBJ2-3	ASSLYGNVGTDTQY
TRBV20-1	-	TRBJ2-1	SAILEKDEQF
TRBV13	TRBD2	TRBJ2-5	ASAGGAETQY
TRBV30	TRBD1	TRBJ1-1	AWSTGGGTEAF
TRBV4-3	-	TRBJ1-1	ASSQEGTTEAF
TRBV5-8	-	TRBJ2-4	ASSLDGLAKNIQY
TRBV7-9	-	TRBJ1-5	ASSSTGTNQPQH
TRBV24-1	TRBD1	TRBJ2-2	ATSGTGATGELF
TRBV4-1	TRBD1	TRBJ1-1	ASGQGRGTEAF
TRBV29-1	-	TRBJ2-1	SVVGVFINQKLTNEQF
TRBV28	-	TRBJ1-1	ASSWEARLNTEAF
TRBV11-2	-	TRBJ1-1	ASSLARAQAVNTEAF
TRBV7-9	-	TRBJ1-2	ASTTGTTSRDGYT
TRBV12-3/TRBV12-4	TRBD1	TRBJ1-2	ASTPDRGHGYT
TRBV19	TRBD1	TRBJ1-5	ASSINTGQEAQH
TRBV27	-	TRBJ2-2	ASSLSDGGELF
TRBV19	TRBD1	TRBJ1-2	ASRERTGGLEYGYT
TRBV24-1	-	TRBJ2-1	ATSLTTNEQF
TRBV7-8	-	TRBJ2-1	ASSLVLRGYNEQF
TRBV4-3	-	TRBJ2-3	ASSQGDGVVDTQY
TRBV9	TRBD2	TRBJ2-7	ASSVGAGASYEQY
TRBV28	TRBD2	TRBJ2-2	ASQPLGGRTAGRGSTGELF
TRBV27	TRBD1	TRBJ1-5	ASSLRGHSLYQPQH
TRBV27	-	TRBJ2-7	ASSFSSNDEQY
TRBV5-1	TRBD2	TRBJ2-2	ASSYRPGWGLAGGNTGELF
TRBV9	TRBD2	TRBJ2-1	ASSAPPPAGGHHLSHANEQF
TRBV20-1	-	TRBJ1-5	SASLSLDQGTGALQPQH
TRBV15	TRBD2	TRBJ2-3	ATSSNKPLTAGGPPYTQY
TRBV18	-	TRBJ2-1	ASLWTPRPDEQF
TRBV4-1	TRBD1	TRBJ2-4	ASSQVTGEENIQY